The following is a T cell receptor beta chain sequence with its context. The junction departs from the called germline gene at one end, perhaps through a read error. The record originates from a study of identical twins. A single record per CDR3 protein comes from TCRdb applying MiXCR to the 5' RACE reads. The sample carries 200,000 to 250,000 distinct CDR3 sequences, under 8.5% recorded once. Germline CDR1 LNHDA, CDR2 SQIVND (reference sequence). The length of the CDR3 is 14 residues. In addition, the sample was reused for a study of T cells expressing NK-cell markers.

The material sequenced was CD8+ T cells sorted from blood. The chain links TRBV19 to TRBJ2-7; D not certain. The sequence came from a woman younger than 35 in good health. CDR3 loop: CASSPRLETYEHYF. The CDR3 nucleotides are TGTGCCAGTAGTCCCCGACTGGAGACCTACGAGCACTACTTC.